The 19 T cell receptor beta chains below were found in one sample sequenced in a study of blood T cell repertoires in COVID-19. Sequencing was performed with immunoSEQ multiplex PCR; in TCRdb, only in-frame clones are kept and a portion is missing. This table has approximately 25,000 clones, roughly nine tenths appearing once. Sequenced sample: peripheral blood. These receptors originate from a human donor with active COVID-19. The donor label of this sample is uncertain.

This rearrangement joins TRBV27 to TRBJ2-2; no definite D call. V was pared by 4 bases and J by 5 bases, with 8 bases between. Germline loops: CDR1 MNHEY, CDR2 SMNVEV (reference sequence). The CDR3 consists of 13 residues. The CDR3 reads CASSSLSTGELFF. CDR3 sequence (DNA): TGTGCCAGCAGTTCACTATCAACCGGGGAGCTGTTTTTT.

V and J are TRBV4-1 and TRBJ2-1, with unresolved D. V lost 1 base, J lost 8 bases, and 12 bases lay in between. The CDR3 has 14 amino acids. Germline V CDR1 and CDR2: MGHRA, YSYEKL. The DNA of the CDR3 is TGCGCCAGCAGCCAAGGACTGTACTCTCATGAGCAGTTCTTC. It yields the protein CASSQGLYSHEQFF.

The gene calls are TRBV21-1 and TRBJ2-1; no check of the table's D call, TRBD2, against the DNA was made. TRBV21-1 is noted as a pseudogene. There are 16 residues in the CDR3. The CDR3 nucleotides are TGTGCCAGCAGCAAAGTGAACGGGAGGCGTAGCAATGAGCAGTTCTTC. It translates to CASSKVNGRRSNEQFF.

The chain couples TRBV9 to TRBJ1-2; TRBD1 might be the D (6 bases). The germline gives CDR1 SGDLS, CDR2 YYNGEE. Between the trimmed V and J ends, which lost 2 bases and 1 base, there was a span of 18 bases. The CDR3 spans 17 residues. CDR3 sequence reads: CASSVNREIIGNYGYTF. The DNA for the CDR3 is TGTGCCAGCAGCGTGAACAGGGAAATTATCGGTAACTATGGCTACACCTTC.

The rearrangement links TRBV6-4 to TRBJ1-1; the match to TRBD1 covers 12 bases. Germline trimming cut 6 bases from V and 4 bases from J; bases unmatched to any gene: 9. CDR1 MRHNA and CDR2 SNTAGT come from the germline V gene. The CDR3 has 16 amino acids. CDR3 amino acids: CASSEGQGAFGTEAFF. As DNA, the CDR3 is TGTGCCAGCAGCGAGGGACAGGGGGCGTTTGGCACTGAAGCTTTCTTT.

The rearrangement uses TRBV28 and TRBJ2-2; 11 bases fit TRBD2. Germline-derived CDR1 and CDR2 are MDHEN and SYDVKM. This CDR3 is built from 15 residues. Trimming took 7 bases from V and 6 from J; bases not matched to a gene: 7. CDR3 protein: CASNPGLADPGELFF. CDR3 coding DNA: TGTGCCAGCAATCCGGGACTAGCGGACCCCGGGGAGCTGTTTTTT.

The CDR3 region is CASSEQGASNQPQHF. The DNA of the CDR3 is TGTGCCAGCTCAGAACAGGGGGCGAGCAATCAGCCCCAGCATTTT. The gene calls are TRBV18 and TRBJ1-5, with TRBD1 matching over 9 bases. Germline CDR1 reads KGHSH; CDR2 reads LQKENI. The junction had 3 bases not matched to a gene; V was cut back by 5 bases and J by 1 base. CDR3 size: 15 residues.

The rearrangement uses TRBV7-3 and TRBJ2-1; TRBD2 matches at 7 bases. CDR3 length: 14 residues. The V gene's germline CDR1 is SGHTA and CDR2 FQGTGA. Unmatched junction bases numbered 3, after V lost 2 bases and J lost 5 bases. Here the CDR3 reads CASSLGDYNNEQFF. The CDR3 DNA reads TGTGCCAGCAGCTTAGGGGACTACAACAATGAGCAGTTCTTC.

This sequence joins TRBV2 and TRBJ1-5, with 10 bases identical to TRBD1. Trimming cost V 6 bases and J 11 bases; bases outside gene matches: 7. This CDR3 comprises 13 residues. Germline V gene lookup returns CDR1 SNHLY and CDR2 FYNNEI. Written as DNA, the CDR3 is TGTGCCAGCAGCGGACAGGGGGTTGGAGCCCAGCATTTT. This sequence encodes CASSGQGVGAQHF.

The rearrangement uses TRBV29-1 and TRBJ2-3, with 12 bases fitting TRBD2. The trim removed 4 bases at V and 4 bases at J, leaving 6 bases unmatched. The CDR3 has 15 residues. From germline, CDR1 is SQVTM and CDR2 ANQGSEA. Here the CDR3 reads CSVAPTSGSADTQYF. CDR3 bases: TGCAGCGTTGCCCCGACTAGCGGGAGTGCAGATACGCAGTATTTT.

This clone was recorded once. This chain connects TRBV30 to TRBJ1-4; 7 bases are shared with TRBD1. Losses at the gene ends were 1 base for V and 7 bases for J; bases not matched to a gene: 9. The germline V gene has CDR1 GTSNPN and CDR2 SVGIG (reference sequence). CDR3 size: 15 residues. The CDR3 here is CAWSAQDRFFEKLFF. DNA for the CDR3: TGTGCCTGGAGTGCACAGGACAGGTTCTTTGAAAAACTGTTTTTT.

This chain connects TRBV19 to TRBJ2-3; 12 nucleotides line up with TRBD2. Per germline, CDR1 LNHDA and CDR2 SQIVND (reference sequence). V lost 5 bases, J lost 2 bases, and 20 bases stayed unmatched. This CDR3 has 21 residues. The CDR3 DNA reads as TGTGCCAGTAGTCCTCGCGGGCTAGCGGGGGGGCATACCCCGTCCACAGATACGCAGTATTTT. Translation: CASSPRGLAGGHTPSTDTQYF.

The gene calls are TRBV10-3 and TRBJ2-7; D remains unclear. CDR3 length: 12 amino acids. Trimming left V 8 bases short and J 0 bases short, with 8 bases between. Germline V lookup: CDR1 ENHRY, CDR2 SYGVKD. CDR3: CAIGQVSYEQYF. The CDR3 DNA reads as TGTGCCATCGGCCAGGTCTCCTACGAGCAGTACTTC.

This chain links TRBV6-7 with TRBJ1-4; 8 bases map to TRBD1. TRBV6-7 qualifies as an ORF whose function is uncertain. The junction had 10 bases not matched to a gene; V was cut back by 11 bases and J by 8 bases. CDR3 length: 13 residues. DNA of the CDR3: TGTGCCGGCACGGAAGACAGGGGAGAAAAACTGTTTTTT. Protein sequence: CAGTEDRGEKLFF.

V and J are TRBV7-3 and TRBJ2-2, with TRBD2 matching 9 bases. From germline, CDR1 is SGHTA and CDR2 FQGTGA. With 5 bases clipped from V and 7 bases from J, the junction kept 14 bases outside the gene matches. The CDR3 loop spans 17 amino acids. The CDR3 nucleotides read TGTGCCAGCAGCCCTTGGGGGGTAGCGGGAGCAAACGGGGAGCTGTTTTTT. This sequence encodes CASSPWGVAGANGELFF.

The chain is built from TRBV18 and TRBJ1-4; D is unresolved. V lost 0 bases and J 5 bases, leaving 10 bases between the germline ends. Germline-derived CDR1 and CDR2 are KGHSH and LQKENI. The length of the CDR3 is 15 residues. The CDR3 DNA reads TGTGCCAGCTCACCACCGAATTCGGGGAATGAAAAACTGTTTTTT. It yields the protein CASSPPNSGNEKLFF. The full variable domain, its missing parts supplied by reference TRBV18 and TRBJ1-4, is NAGVMQNPRHLVRRRGQEARLRCSPMKGHSHVYWYRQLPEEGLKFMVYLQKENIIDESGMPKERFSAEFPKEGPSILRIQQVVRGDSAAYFCASSPPNSGNEKLFFGSGTQLSVL.

The chain is built from TRBV6-2 or TRBV6-3 and TRBJ2-6; 8 bases are shared with TRBD1. Losses at the gene ends were 2 bases for V and 1 base for J; bases not matched to a gene: 13. Per germline, CDR1 MNHEY and CDR2 SVGEGT. The CDR3 is 20 residues long. This CDR3 reads CASSYDRDRPFISGANVLTF. The CDR3 DNA reads as TGTGCCAGCAGTTACGACAGGGACAGGCCCTTTATTTCTGGGGCCAACGTCCTGACTTTC.

V is TRBV19 and J is TRBJ2-1; TRBD2 matches at 10 bases. Germline V gives CDR1 LNHDA, CDR2 SQIVND (reference sequence). The CDR3 is 16 residues long. Germline trimming cut 5 bases from V and 6 bases from J; bases unmatched to any gene: 10. The CDR3 region is CASSFIAGGPPNEQFF. CDR3 coding DNA: TGTGCCAGTAGTTTTATAGCGGGGGGTCCCCCCAATGAGCAGTTCTTC.

The gene calls are TRBV12-2 and TRBJ1-3; no check of the table's D call, TRBD1, against the DNA was made. TRBV12-2 is recorded as a pseudogene. CDR3 length: 17 residues. The DNA for the CDR3 is TGTGCAAGTCGCCGAGGACAGGGTGAATACTCTGGAAACACCATATATTTT. Protein: CASRRGQGEYSGNTIYF.